The T cell receptor (beta chain) under discussion was sequenced for a study of T cells in Graves' hyperthyroidism and ophthalmopathy. RNA transcripts served as the template for amplifying TCR beta CDR3 regions. TCR CDR3 regions were first amplified by RT-PCR with HTBI primers. Each CDR3 protein gets one entry after TCRdb re-called the multiplex PCR reads with MiXCR. The table has over 350,000 distinct CDR3 sequences, approximately 15% seen once; the top ten hold roughly 13%. This clonotype has at least ten counts. Germline loops: CDR1 SGHVS, CDR2 FQNEAQ. Trimming at V came to 5 bases and at J to 2 bases, leaving 11 bases not matched to a gene. The CDR3 sequence is 17 residues long. Each diagnosis was grounded in clinical symptoms, serum thyroxine and TRAb, thyroid ultrasound, and orbital computed tomography.

The chain uses TRBV7-8 and TRBJ2-1; 8 positions match TRBD1. The clonotype originates from a man aged 18 to 30 with Graves' ophthalmopathy. The sequenced sample consisted of blood. Here the CDR3 reads CASSGPQTGVPYNEQFF. The CDR3 DNA is TGTGCCAGCAGCGGACCCCAGACAGGGGTACCCTACAATGAGCAGTTCTTC.